This T cell receptor beta chain was recorded in a study of OX40 agonist ivuxolimab in advanced cancers. Repertoires were generated with immunoSEQ multiplex PCR, while TCRdb's copy carries only in-frame clones and drops some. The sample has approximately 69,000 clones, 90% to 95% seen once. V shed 5 bases and J shed 5 bases, with 15 bases lying between them. The germline V gene has CDR1 PRHDT and CDR2 FYEKMQ (reference sequence). The CDR3 sequence is 14 residues long. The TCR sequence derives from an adult with an advanced solid tumor such as melanoma, head and neck, liver or kidney cancer. The chain recombines TRBV13 with TRBJ1-1; D is unresolved. The source was CD4+ or CD8+ T cells sorted from blood, collected in a trial of the OX40 agonist ivuxolimab. Written as DNA, the CDR3 is TGTGCCAGCAGCCCGCGGGAGGGAGGGACTGAAGCTTTCTTT. It translates to CASSPREGGTEAFF.